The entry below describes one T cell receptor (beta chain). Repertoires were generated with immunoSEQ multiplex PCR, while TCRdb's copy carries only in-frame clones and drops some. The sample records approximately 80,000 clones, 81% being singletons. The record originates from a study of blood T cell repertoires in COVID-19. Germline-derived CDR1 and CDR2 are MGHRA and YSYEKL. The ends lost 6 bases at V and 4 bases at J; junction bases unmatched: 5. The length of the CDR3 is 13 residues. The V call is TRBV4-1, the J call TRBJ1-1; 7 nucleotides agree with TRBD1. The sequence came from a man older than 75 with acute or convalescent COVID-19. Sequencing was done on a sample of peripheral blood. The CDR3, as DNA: TGCGCCAGCAGTCGACAGGGTACCACTGAAGCTTTCTTT. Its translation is CASSRQGTTEAFF.